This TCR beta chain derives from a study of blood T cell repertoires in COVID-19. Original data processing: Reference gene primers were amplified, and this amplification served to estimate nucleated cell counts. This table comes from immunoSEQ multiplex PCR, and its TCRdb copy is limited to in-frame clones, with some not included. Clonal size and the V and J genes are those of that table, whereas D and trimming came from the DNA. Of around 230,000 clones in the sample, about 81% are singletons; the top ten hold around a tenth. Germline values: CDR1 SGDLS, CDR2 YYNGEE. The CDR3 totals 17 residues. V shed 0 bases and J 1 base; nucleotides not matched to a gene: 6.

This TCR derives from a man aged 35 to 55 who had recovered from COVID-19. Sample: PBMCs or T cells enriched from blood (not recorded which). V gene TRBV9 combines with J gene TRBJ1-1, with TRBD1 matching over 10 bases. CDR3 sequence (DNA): TGTGCCAGCAGCGTAGGGGGGACAGGGGCCCAGAACACTGAAGCTTTCTTT. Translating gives CASSVGGTGAQNTEAFF.